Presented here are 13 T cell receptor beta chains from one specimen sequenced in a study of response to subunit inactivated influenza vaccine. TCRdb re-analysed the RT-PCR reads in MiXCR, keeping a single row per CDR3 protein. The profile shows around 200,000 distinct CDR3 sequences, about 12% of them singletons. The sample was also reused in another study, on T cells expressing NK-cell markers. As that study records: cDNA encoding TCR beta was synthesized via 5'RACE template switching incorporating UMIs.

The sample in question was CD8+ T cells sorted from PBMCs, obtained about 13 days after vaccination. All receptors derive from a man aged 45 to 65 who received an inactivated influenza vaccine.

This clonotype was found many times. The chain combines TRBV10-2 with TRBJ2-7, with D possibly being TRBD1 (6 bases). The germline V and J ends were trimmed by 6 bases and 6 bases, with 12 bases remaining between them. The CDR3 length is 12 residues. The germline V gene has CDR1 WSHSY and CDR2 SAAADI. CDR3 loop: CASREQGSEQYF. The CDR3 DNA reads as TGCGCCAGCAGAGAACAGGGTTCCGAGCAGTACTTC.

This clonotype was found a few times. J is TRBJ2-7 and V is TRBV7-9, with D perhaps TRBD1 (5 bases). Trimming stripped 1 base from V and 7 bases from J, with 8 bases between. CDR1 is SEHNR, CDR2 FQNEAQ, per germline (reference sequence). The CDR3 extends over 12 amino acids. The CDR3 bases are TGTGCCAGCAGCTTAGGCAACAGGGAGCAGTACTTC. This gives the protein CASSLGNREQYF.

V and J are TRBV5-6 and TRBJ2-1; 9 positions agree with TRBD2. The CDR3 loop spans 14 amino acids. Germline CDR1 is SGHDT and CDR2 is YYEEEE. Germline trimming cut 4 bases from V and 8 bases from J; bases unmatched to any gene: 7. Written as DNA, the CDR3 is TGTGCCAGCAGCCCCGGGACTAGCCTCGATGAGCAGTTCTTC. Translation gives CASSPGTSLDEQFF.

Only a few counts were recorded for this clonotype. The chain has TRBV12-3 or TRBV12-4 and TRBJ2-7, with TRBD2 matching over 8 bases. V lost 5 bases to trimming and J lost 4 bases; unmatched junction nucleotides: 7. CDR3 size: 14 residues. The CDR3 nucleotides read TGTGCCAGCAGTCACGGGGGGGCCTCTTACGAGCAGTACTTC. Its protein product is CASSHGGASYEQYF.

CDR3 DNA sequence: TGCGCCACCGGGCGGGACAGGGGGCTCGAGCAGTACTTC. Its protein product is CATGRDRGLEQYF. The chain recombines TRBV5-1 with TRBJ2-7; 12 bases are shared with TRBD1. The length of the CDR3 is 13 residues. The V and J ends lost 9 bases and 6 bases, in that order; junction bases with no gene match: 7. Germline V gene sequence: CDR1 SGHRS, CDR2 YFSETQ.

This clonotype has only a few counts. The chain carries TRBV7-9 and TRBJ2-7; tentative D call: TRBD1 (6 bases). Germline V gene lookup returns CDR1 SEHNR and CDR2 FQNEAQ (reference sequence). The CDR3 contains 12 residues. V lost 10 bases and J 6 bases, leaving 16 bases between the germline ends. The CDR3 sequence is CATVEQGREQYF. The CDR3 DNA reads TGTGCCACGGTCGAACAGGGTCGCGAGCAGTACTTC.

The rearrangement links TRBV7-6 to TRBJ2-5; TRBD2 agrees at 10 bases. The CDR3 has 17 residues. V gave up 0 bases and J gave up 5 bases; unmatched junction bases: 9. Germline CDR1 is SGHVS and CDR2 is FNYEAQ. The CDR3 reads CASSLAYGLAGVETQYF. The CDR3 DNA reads TGTGCCAGCAGCTTAGCGTATGGTCTAGCGGGGGTTGAGACCCAGTACTTC.

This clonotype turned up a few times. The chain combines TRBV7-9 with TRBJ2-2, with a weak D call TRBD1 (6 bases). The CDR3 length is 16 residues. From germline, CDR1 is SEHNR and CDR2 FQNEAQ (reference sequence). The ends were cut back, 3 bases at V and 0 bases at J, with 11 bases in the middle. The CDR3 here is CASSFPGTTNTGELFF. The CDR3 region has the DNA TGTGCCAGCAGCTTTCCCGGGACAACGAACACCGGGGAGCTGTTTTTT. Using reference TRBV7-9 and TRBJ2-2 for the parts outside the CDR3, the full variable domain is DTGVSQNPRHKITKRGQNVTFRCDPISEHNRLYWYRQTLGQGPEFLTYFQNEAQLEKSRLLSDRFSAERPKGSFSTLEIQRTEQGDSAMYLCASSFPGTTNTGELFFGEGSRLTVL.

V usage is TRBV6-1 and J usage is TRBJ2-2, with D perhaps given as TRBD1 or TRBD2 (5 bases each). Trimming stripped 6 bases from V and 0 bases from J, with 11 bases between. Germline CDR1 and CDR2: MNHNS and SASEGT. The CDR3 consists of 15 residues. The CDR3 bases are TGTGCCAGCAGCCCCGGGGCTTCGAACACCGGGGAGCTGTTTTTT. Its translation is CASSPGASNTGELFF.

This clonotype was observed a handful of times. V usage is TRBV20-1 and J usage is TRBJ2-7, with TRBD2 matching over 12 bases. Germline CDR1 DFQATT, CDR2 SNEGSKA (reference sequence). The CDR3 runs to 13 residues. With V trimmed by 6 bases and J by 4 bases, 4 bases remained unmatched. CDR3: CSARTSGEYEQYF. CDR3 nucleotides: TGCAGTGCCCGGACTAGCGGGGAGTACGAGCAGTACTTC.

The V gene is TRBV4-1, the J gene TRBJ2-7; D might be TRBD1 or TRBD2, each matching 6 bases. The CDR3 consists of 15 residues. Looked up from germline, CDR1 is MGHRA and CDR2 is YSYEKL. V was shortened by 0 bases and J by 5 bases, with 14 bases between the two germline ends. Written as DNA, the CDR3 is TGCGCCAGCAGCCAAGAAGGGGGGCTGGCGAACGAGCAGTACTTC. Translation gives CASSQEGGLANEQYF.

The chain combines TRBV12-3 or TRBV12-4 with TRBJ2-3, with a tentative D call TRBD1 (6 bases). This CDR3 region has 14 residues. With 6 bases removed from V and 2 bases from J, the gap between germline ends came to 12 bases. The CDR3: CASSTTGFTDTQYF. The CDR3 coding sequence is TGTGCCAGCAGCACCACAGGGTTCACAGATACGCAGTATTTT.

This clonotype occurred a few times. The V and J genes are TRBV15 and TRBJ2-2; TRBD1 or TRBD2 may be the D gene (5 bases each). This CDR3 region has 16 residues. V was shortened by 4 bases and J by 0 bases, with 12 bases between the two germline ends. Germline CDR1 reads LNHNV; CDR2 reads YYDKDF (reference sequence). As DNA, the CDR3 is TGTGCCACCAGCAAACCGGGACGGGCGAACACCGGGGAGCTGTTTTTT. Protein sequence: CATSKPGRANTGELFF.